One and the same sample provided the 11 T cell receptor beta chains below, sequenced in a study of T cells in localized non-small cell lung cancer. Assay: immunoSEQ multiplex PCR; the TCRdb copy retains only in-frame clones and omits some. The sample carries over 70,000 clones, about nine tenths recorded once. This material consisted of PBMCs, taken before any cancer treatment. Receptors were obtained from a woman aged 35 to 70 with stage II squamous cell lung carcinoma.

V and J are TRBV6-6 and TRBJ1-2, with TRBD1 matching 8 bases. After removal of 2 bases from V and 4 bases from J, the junction contained 3 bases not matched to a gene. The CDR3 extends over 14 amino acids. The germline gives CDR1 MNHNY, CDR2 SVGAGI (reference sequence). CDR3 nucleotides: TGTGCCAGCAGTTACACAGGGGGGAGCTATGGCTACACCTTC. It codes for CASSYTGGSYGYTF.

The chain recombines TRBV14 with TRBJ1-1; possibly TRBD1 for D (6 bases). V lost 0 bases to trimming and J lost 11 bases, with 16 bases between them. Germline loops: CDR1 SGHDN, CDR2 FVKESK. CDR3 length: 14 residues. The CDR3 region has the DNA TGTGCCAGCAGCCAAGATCTCATGGGGGCGCGGGCTTTCTTT. It is translated as CASSQDLMGARAFF.

The J gene is TRBJ1-3, the V gene TRBV19; D not certain. The CDR3 contains 12 residues. Per germline, CDR1 LNHDA and CDR2 SQIVND (reference sequence). V was trimmed by 2 bases and J by 3 bases, leaving 2 bases between them. CDR3 DNA sequence: TGTGCCAGTAGTATAAGTGGAAACACCATATATTTT. It codes for CASSISGNTIYF.

This clone was seen just once. This CDR3 is CASSPYGTTPEAFF. CDR3 DNA sequence: TGTGCCAGCAGTCCCTATGGGACAACCCCTGAAGCTTTCTTT. V and J are TRBV27 and TRBJ1-1, with D possibly TRBD1 on 6 matching bases. CDR3 length equals 14 residues. Germline V CDR1 and CDR2: MNHEY, SMNVEV (reference sequence). The V and J ends lost 5 bases and 6 bases respectively, with 16 bases between them.

The J gene is TRBJ2-7, the V gene TRBV6-1, with D tentatively TRBD2 (5 bases). The V gene lost 3 bases and the J gene lost 0 bases, with 12 bases spanning the gap. CDR1 and CDR2 from the germline V gene are MNHNS and SASEGT. The CDR3 sequence is 15 residues long. CDR3 protein: CASSDGLIISYEQYF. The CDR3 region has the DNA TGTGCCAGCAGTGACGGACTGATTATCTCCTACGAGCAGTACTTC.

This sequence joins TRBV19 and TRBJ1-1; D is unclear. The V end lost 6 bases, the J end lost 1 base, and 12 bases lay between the germline ends. The CDR3 consists of 14 residues. Germline V gene sequence: CDR1 LNHDA, CDR2 SQIVND (reference sequence). DNA of the CDR3: TGTGCCAGTAGCCCCTCCGTTGAGAACACTGAAGCTTTCTTT. It yields the protein CASSPSVENTEAFF.

The J gene is TRBJ1-2, the V gene TRBV19, with TRBD1 as a possible D gene (6 bases). Trimming left V 6 bases short and J 2 bases short, with 13 bases between. The CDR3 is 14 amino acids. Looked up from germline, CDR1 is LNHDA and CDR2 is SQIVND (reference sequence). In nucleotides, the CDR3 is TGTGCCAGTAGGCCCCCCGGGACAAACTATGGCTACACCTTC. Translated, it gives CASRPPGTNYGYTF.

The chain joins TRBV20-1 to TRBJ2-3; D is uncertain. V lost 6 bases, J lost 5 bases, and 9 bases lay in between. This CDR3 comprises 11 residues. The V gene's germline CDR1 is DFQATT and CDR2 SNEGSKA (reference sequence). CDR3 residues: CSARSGDTQYF. The CDR3 DNA reads TGCAGTGCAAGGAGTGGAGATACGCAGTATTTT.

V usage is TRBV4-2 and J usage is TRBJ1-5, with 7 bases identical to TRBD1. V lost 1 base, J lost 2 bases, and 5 bases stayed unmatched. The germline CDR1 and CDR2 sequences are LGHNA and YNFKEQ. The CDR3 is 16 residues long. The CDR3 nucleotides are TGTGCCAGCAGCCAAGTAGGGGACAGCCGCAATCAGCCCCAGCATTTT. It specifies CASSQVGDSRNQPQHF.

The rearrangement uses TRBV6-6 and TRBJ1-4; 8 nucleotides line up with TRBD1. This CDR3 is 16 amino acids long. CDR1 is MNHNY, CDR2 SVGAGI, per germline (reference sequence). V lost 4 bases and J lost 4; bases outside the gene matches: 8. CDR3 sequence (DNA): TGTGCCAGCAGTTCCTGGGACAGGAACCGTAATGAAAAACTGTTTTTT. This codes for CASSSWDRNRNEKLFF.

V gene TRBV5-4 combines with J gene TRBJ2-2; 7 nucleotides agree with TRBD2. The V segment lost 0 bases and the J segment 4 bases; nucleotides outside the gene matches: 3. The germline V gene encodes CDR1 SGHNT and CDR2 YYREEE (reference sequence). CDR3 length equals 15 residues. The CDR3 nucleotides are TGTGCCAGCAGCTTGGGCGGGAGACTCACCGGGGAGCTGTTTTTT. This encodes CASSLGGRLTGELFF. Combining the CDR3 with reference TRBV5-4 and TRBJ2-2 gives the whole variable domain ETGVTQSPTHLIKTRGQQVTLRCSSQSGHNTVSWYQQALGQGPQFIFQYYREEENGRGNFPPRFSGLQFPNYSSELNVNALELDDSALYLCASSLGGRLTGELFFGEGSRLTVL.